Shown below are 29 T cell receptor beta chains from a single sample sequenced in a study of Tregs in tolerant kidney transplant recipients. Profiling relied on immunoSEQ multiplex PCR, and the TCRdb table lists in-frame clones only, not all of them. This sample has 100,000 to 130,000 clones, with about 90% found just once. The material sequenced was CD4+ T cells from blood, taken before the transplant. The receptors stem from a human donor who received a combined kidney and bone marrow transplant.

The chain recombines TRBV7-9 with TRBJ2-3, with D unresolved. The CDR3 is 15 residues long. Germline V gives CDR1 SEHNR, CDR2 FQNEAQ (reference sequence). Between the trimmed V and J ends, which lost 5 bases and 1 base, there was a span of 13 bases. The CDR3 sequence: CASSPGGEGTDTQYF. CDR3 DNA sequence: TGTGCCAGCAGCCCTGGCGGTGAAGGCACAGATACGCAGTATTTT.

V usage is TRBV2 and J usage is TRBJ1-6; D is possibly TRBD1 (5 bases). The CDR3 contains 11 residues. Germline lookup yields CDR1 SNHLY and CDR2 FYNNEI. V dropped 9 bases and J dropped 13 bases, with 13 bases sitting between them. CDR3 amino acids: CARGEGGPLHF. The CDR3 coding sequence is TGTGCCAGGGGGGAGGGCGGGCCCCTCCACTTT.

This chain uses TRBV25-1 with TRBJ2-7, with D maybe TRBD2 (6 bases). The CDR3 extends over 14 amino acids. V dropped 6 bases and J dropped 2 bases, with 14 bases sitting between them. The germline gives CDR1 MGHDK, CDR2 SYGVNS. In DNA form, the CDR3 reads TGTGCCAGCAGCTCGGGGGTCAGTACCTACGAGCAGTACTTC. This gives the protein CASSSGVSTYEQYF.

The chain is built from TRBV19 and TRBJ1-1; TRBD1 might be the D (6 bases). The CDR3 loop spans 18 amino acids. The V gene's germline CDR1 is LNHDA and CDR2 SQIVND (reference sequence). Deletions cut 5 bases from V and 0 bases from J, with 22 bases between. The CDR3: CASSRKIWDTVMNTEAFF. CDR3 DNA sequence: TGTGCCAGTAGTCGTAAAATCTGGGACACGGTAATGAACACTGAAGCTTTCTTT.

The rearrangement links TRBV5-4 to TRBJ2-1; maybe TRBD1 (6 bases). V was shortened by 3 bases and J by 6 bases, with 19 bases between the two germline ends. Per the germline V gene, CDR1 is SGHNT and CDR2 is YYREEE (reference sequence). The CDR3 totals 16 residues. CDR3 sequence reads: CASSSQIGGGGNEQFF. The CDR3 bases are TGTGCCAGCAGCTCCCAAATTGGGGGCGGCGGCAATGAGCAGTTCTTC.

This chain links TRBV18 with TRBJ1-1; D may be TRBD1 (5 bases). Germline V gives CDR1 KGHSH, CDR2 LQKENI. Trimming removed 3 bases at V and 1 base at J, with 15 bases between. The CDR3 sequence is 16 residues long. CDR3 sequence (DNA): TGTGCCAGCTCACCGTCTAGGGGCAATGGGAACACTGAAGCTTTCTTT. Translating it yields CASSPSRGNGNTEAFF.

This chain links TRBV4-1 with TRBJ2-5; a weak D match, TRBD2 (5 bases). The V end lost 0 bases, the J end lost 3 bases, and 14 bases lay between the germline ends. Germline loops: CDR1 MGHRA, CDR2 YSYEKL. This CDR3 comprises 16 residues. The CDR3 DNA reads TGCGCCAGCAGCCAAGATGCCGCTGGGAGCAAAGAGACCCAGTACTTC. Its translation is CASSQDAAGSKETQYF.

CDR3 nucleotide sequence: TGTGCCACCAGCAGAGACGACAGAGACGCCGGGGAGCTGTTTTTT. Protein product: CATSRDDRDAGELFF. The chain links TRBV15 to TRBJ2-2; tentatively, D is TRBD1 (5 bases). This CDR3 is built from 15 residues. CDR1 is LNHNV and CDR2 is YYDKDF in the germline V gene (reference sequence). V was shortened by 0 bases and J by 6 bases, with 11 bases between the two germline ends.

A single count supports this clone. The chain links TRBV6-5 to TRBJ1-2; a possible D gene is TRBD1 (6 bases). Per the germline V gene, CDR1 is MNHEY and CDR2 is SVGAGI. The CDR3 is 15 amino acids. V was clipped by 8 bases and J by 3 bases, with 19 bases between them. The CDR3 loop reads CASRLTFAGDYGYTF. CDR3 DNA: TGTGCCAGCCGCCTGACGTTCGCAGGGGACTATGGCTACACCTTC.

This clone was recorded only once. The chain uses TRBV5-1 and TRBJ2-7, with D unclear. The germline gives CDR1 SGHRS, CDR2 YFSETQ. The CDR3 length is 13 residues. Trimming cost V 2 bases and J 2 bases, with 8 bases left between them. As DNA, the CDR3 is TGCGCCAGCAGCTTTGGCACTACCTACGAGCAGTACTTC. This gives the protein CASSFGTTYEQYF.

This clone was observed once. DNA of the CDR3: TGTGCCAGCAGTGAAACGTATGGGCGGGAGAAAGATGAGCAGTTCTTC. Residues: CASSETYGREKDEQFF. This chain uses TRBV25-1 with TRBJ2-1; 7 nucleotides line up with TRBD2. CDR3 length: 16 amino acids. The germline V gene encodes CDR1 MGHDK and CDR2 SYGVNS. With V trimmed by 2 bases and J by 8 bases, 12 bases remained unmatched. The whole variable domain, remainder taken from reference TRBV25-1 and TRBJ2-1, is EADIYQTPRYLVIGTGKKITLECSQTMGHDKMYWYQQDPGMELHLIHYSYGVNSTEKGDLSSESTVSRIRTEHFPLTLESARPSHTSQYLCASSETYGREKDEQFFGPGTRLTVL.

The rearrangement uses TRBV6-5 and TRBJ2-7; D is perhaps TRBD2 (5 bases). The CDR3 has 13 residues. The germline CDR1 and CDR2 sequences are MNHEY and SVGAGI. Trimming pared 6 bases from V and 4 bases from J, leaving 13 bases between. The CDR3 region has the DNA TGTGCCAGCAGCCGCTCTAGCTTGTACGAGCAGTACTTC. Encoded protein: CASSRSSLYEQYF.

This chain links TRBV29-1 with TRBJ2-6; D uncertain. The CDR3 spans 13 residues. Germline V gene sequence: CDR1 SQVTM, CDR2 ANQGSEA. The V end was cut by 3 bases, the J end by 1 base, with 4 bases between. The CDR3 here is CSVDFSGANVLTF. CDR3 coding DNA: TGCAGCGTTGACTTTTCTGGGGCCAACGTCCTGACTTTC.

V is TRBV11-2 and J is TRBJ1-1; D possibly corresponds to TRBD1 (5 bases). The length of the CDR3 is 14 residues. Germline V gene lookup returns CDR1 SGHAT and CDR2 FQNNGV. V was trimmed by 2 bases and J by 1 base, leaving 8 bases between them. The CDR3 region has the DNA TGTGCCAGCAGCTTAACGGACAAGAACACTGAAGCTTTCTTT. Residues: CASSLTDKNTEAFF.

This clone occurred once. The CDR3 here is CASSENSRGRGGYTF. The CDR3 nucleotides read TGTGCCAGCAGTGAGAATTCGCGGGGACGCGGAGGCTACACCTTC. The rearrangement uses TRBV2 and TRBJ1-2; possibly TRBD1 for D (5 bases). V was clipped by 3 bases and J by 8 bases, with 19 bases between them. The CDR3 spans 15 residues. Germline V gene sequence: CDR1 SNHLY, CDR2 FYNNEI.

V and J are TRBV7-2 and TRBJ2-5; D is perhaps TRBD1 (5 bases). The V end was cut by 4 bases, the J end by 4 bases, with 13 bases between. From germline, CDR1 is SGHTA and CDR2 FQGNSA. The CDR3 has 14 amino acids. The CDR3 region has the DNA TGTGCCAGCAGCTCCCGACAGAGCTTAGAGACCCAGTACTTC. Its translation: CASSSRQSLETQYF.

A few counts support this clone. The rearrangement uses TRBV7-8 and TRBJ1-5; no clear D gene. Germline CDR1 SGHVS, CDR2 FQNEAQ. The CDR3 has 16 residues. V gave up 3 bases and J gave up 2 bases, with 14 bases separating them. CDR3 residues: CASSLVRVGGNQPQHF. For the CDR3, the DNA is TGTGCCAGCAGCTTGGTGAGGGTTGGTGGCAATCAGCCCCAGCATTTT.

A single count supports this clone. The chain joins TRBV18 to TRBJ1-3, with D perhaps matching TRBD1 (5 bases). The V and J ends lost 3 bases and 0 bases respectively, with 12 bases between them. Per the germline V gene, CDR1 is KGHSH and CDR2 is LQKENI. The CDR3 runs 16 residues. The CDR3 protein is CASSPLDSSSGNTIYF. The CDR3 DNA reads as TGTGCCAGCTCACCCCTCGACAGCTCCTCTGGAAACACCATATATTTT.

V and J are TRBV10-1 and TRBJ2-7; D not certain. The CDR3 has 14 amino acids. CDR1 and CDR2 from the germline V gene are WNHNN and SYGVQD (reference sequence). The V end was cut by 6 bases, the J end by 0 bases, with 12 bases between. The CDR3 DNA reads as TGCGCCAGCAGCGACGGTCCGGGCTCCTACGAGCAGTACTTC. It encodes CASSDGPGSYEQYF.

The rearrangement uses TRBV2 and TRBJ2-7; 10 bases align to TRBD1. The junction had 10 bases not matched to a gene; V was cut back by 7 bases and J by 7 bases. CDR3 size: 14 residues. The V gene's germline CDR1 is SNHLY and CDR2 FYNNEI. The CDR3 loop is CASTQTGGSGEQYF. In DNA form, the CDR3 reads TGTGCCAGCACCCAGACAGGGGGCTCGGGTGAGCAGTACTTC.

This chain links TRBV11-2 with TRBJ2-1; 12 positions agree with TRBD2. The CDR3 spans 14 residues. Per the germline V gene, CDR1 is SGHAT and CDR2 is FQNNGV. With V trimmed by 1 base and J by 12 bases, 4 bases remained unmatched. Written as DNA, the CDR3 is TGTGCCAGCAGCTTAGGACTAGCGGGAGCCGGGCAGTTCTTC. Its translation: CASSLGLAGAGQFF.

V is TRBV15 and J is TRBJ1-1, with 11 nucleotides matching TRBD1. The CDR3 has 16 amino acids. CDR1 and CDR2 from the germline V gene are LNHNV and YYDKDF (reference sequence). V trimming: 5 bases; J trimming: 3 bases; junction bases outside the gene matches: 8. DNA for the CDR3: TGTGCCACCAGCCCCCGGACAGGGGGCTTCCACACTGAAGCTTTCTTT. Translation gives CATSPRTGGFHTEAFF.

This rearrangement joins TRBV18 to TRBJ2-1; D uncertain. The CDR3 spans 15 residues. V was trimmed by 2 bases and J by 0 bases, leaving 8 bases between them. CDR1 and CDR2 (germline): KGHSH, LQKENI. The CDR3 DNA reads as TGTGCCAGCTCACCATCGTCCCGCTCCTACAATGAGCAGTTCTTC. Its protein is CASSPSSRSYNEQFF.

V usage is TRBV29-1 and J usage is TRBJ1-1, with TRBD1 as a possible D gene (6 bases). The ends were cut back, 7 bases at V and 4 bases at J, with 22 bases in the middle. The CDR3 covers 15 residues. The germline gives CDR1 SQVTM, CDR2 ANQGSEA. The CDR3 DNA is TGCAGCGCCAAAGGGGACAAAAGTATCGGCACTGAAGCTTTCTTT. Its translation: CSAKGDKSIGTEAFF. The whole variable domain, filled in from reference TRBV29-1 and TRBJ1-1, reads SAVISQKPSRDICQRGTSLTIQCQVDSQVTMMFWYRQQPGQSLTLIATANQGSEATYESGFVIDKFPISRPNLTFSTLTVSNMSPEDSSIYLCSAKGDKSIGTEAFFGQGTRLTVV.

The chain is built from TRBV2 and TRBJ1-2; D gene ambiguous. The CDR3 contains 15 residues. Germline V gives CDR1 SNHLY, CDR2 FYNNEI. V was pared by 6 bases and J by 12 bases, with 26 bases between. In nucleotides, the CDR3 is TGTGCCAGCAGGGGAAGTTCGGGGAGCATGGGTGTAGACACCTTC. Amino acids: CASRGSSGSMGVDTF. Supplemented by reference TRBV2 and TRBJ1-2, the full variable domain reads EPEVTQTPSHQVTQMGQEVILRCVPISNHLYFYWYRQILGQKVEFLVSFYNNEISEKSEIFDDQFSVERPDGSNFTLKIRSTKLEDSAMYFCASRGSSGSMGVDTFGSGTRLTVV.

The DNA for the CDR3 is TGTGCCAGCAGCGGACAGCCTGGCTACACCTTC. Protein: CASSGQPGYTF. The J gene is TRBJ1-2, the V gene TRBV7-9; a weak D match, TRBD1 (6 bases). The CDR3 runs to 11 residues. Germline assignment: CDR1 SEHNR and CDR2 FQNEAQ (reference sequence). V gave up 5 bases and J gave up 7 bases, with 8 bases separating them. Full variable domain (remainder filled in from reference TRBV7-9 and TRBJ1-2): DTGVSQNPRHKITKRGQNVTFRCDPISEHNRLYWYRQTLGQGPEFLTYFQNEAQLEKSRLLSDRFSAERPKGSFSTLEIQRTEQGDSAMYLCASSGQPGYTFGSGTRLTVV.

This chain uses TRBV6-5 with TRBJ2-2, with 7 positions matching TRBD2. The CDR3 extends over 13 amino acids. Germline CDR1 and CDR2: MNHEY and SVGAGI. Trimming cost V 7 bases and J 6 bases; bases outside gene matches: 5. CDR3 sequence: CASTPGGSGELFF. CDR3 DNA: TGTGCCAGCACCCCCGGGGGGTCCGGGGAGCTGTTTTTT.

This clone has just one count. The chain couples TRBV7-2 to TRBJ2-5; possibly TRBD2 for D (6 bases). Trimming removed 5 bases from V and 2 bases from J, with 12 bases in between. This CDR3 comprises 14 residues. Germline CDR1 and CDR2: SGHTA and FQGNSA. The CDR3 DNA reads TGTGCCAGCAGCCGGGGACTTCAACAAGAGACCCAGTACTTC. Translated, it gives CASSRGLQQETQYF. The whole variable domain, filled in from reference TRBV7-2 and TRBJ2-5, reads GAGVSQSPSNKVTEKGKDVELRCDPISGHTALYWYRQSLGQGLEFLIYFQGNSAPDKSGLPSDRFSAERTGGSVSTLTIQRTQQEDSAVYLCASSRGLQQETQYFGPGTRLLVL.

This clone is a singleton in its sample. The chain employs TRBV13 and TRBJ2-7, with TRBD1 matching 7 bases. Germline V gives CDR1 PRHDT, CDR2 FYEKMQ (reference sequence). V was clipped by 0 bases and J by 2 bases; unmatched bases: 7. The CDR3 extends over 16 amino acids. CDR3: CASSLGLQGKTYEQYF. The CDR3 DNA sequence: TGTGCCAGCAGCTTAGGCCTACAGGGGAAGACCTACGAGCAGTACTTC. Supplemented by reference TRBV13 and TRBJ2-7, the full variable domain reads AAGVIQSPRHLIKEKRETATLKCYPIPRHDTVYWYQQGPGQDPQFLISFYEKMQSDKGSIPDRFSAQQFSDYHSELNMSSLELGDSALYFCASSLGLQGKTYEQYFGPGTRLTVT.